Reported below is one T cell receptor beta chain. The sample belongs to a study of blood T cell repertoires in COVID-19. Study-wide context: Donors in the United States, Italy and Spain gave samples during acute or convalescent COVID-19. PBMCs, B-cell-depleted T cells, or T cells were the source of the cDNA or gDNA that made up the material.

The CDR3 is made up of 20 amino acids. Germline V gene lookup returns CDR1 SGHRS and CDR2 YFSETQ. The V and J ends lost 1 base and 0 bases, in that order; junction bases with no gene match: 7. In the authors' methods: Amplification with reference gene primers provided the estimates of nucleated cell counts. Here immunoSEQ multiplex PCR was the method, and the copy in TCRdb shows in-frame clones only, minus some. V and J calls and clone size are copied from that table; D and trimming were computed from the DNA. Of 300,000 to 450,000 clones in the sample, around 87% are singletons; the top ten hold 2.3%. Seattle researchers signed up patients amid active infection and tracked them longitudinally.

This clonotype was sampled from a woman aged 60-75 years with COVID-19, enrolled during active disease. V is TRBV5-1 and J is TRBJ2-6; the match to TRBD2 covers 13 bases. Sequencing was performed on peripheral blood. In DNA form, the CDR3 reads TGCGCCAGCAGCTTGCCGCGACTAGCGGGGGGTAGCTCTGGGGCCAACGTCCTGACTTTC. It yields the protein CASSLPRLAGGSSGANVLTF.